Below are 26 T cell receptor beta chains sequenced from a single sample in a study of shared clonotypes between healthy human individuals. Data came from immunoSEQ multiplex PCR; TCRdb stores just in-frame clones and leaves some out. The sample comprises 2,500,000 or so clones, around nine tenths of which are singletons, and over 0.12% rests with the top ten. Source material: naive CD4+ T cells sorted from blood. Subset reported: CD45RA+ positively selected. All receptors derive from a man aged 18 to 30 in good health.

On this clone: This CDR3 is also generated by other DNA sequences in the sample. V is TRBV19 and J is TRBJ1-5, with D possibly TRBD1 on 6 matching bases. The germline V and J ends were trimmed by 4 bases and 1 base, with 8 bases remaining between them. Germline lookup yields CDR1 LNHDA and CDR2 SQIVND (reference sequence). This CDR3 is 14 amino acids long. The CDR3 sequence is CASSTTGSNQPQHF. DNA of the CDR3: TGTGCCAGTAGTACCACAGGGAGCAATCAGCCCCAGCATTTT.

CDR3 residues: CASSSPRLGDEQFF. The CDR3 nucleotides are TGTGCCAGCAGCTCCCCCCGTCTGGGGGATGAGCAGTTCTTC. V is TRBV7-6 and J is TRBJ2-1; D is perhaps TRBD1 or TRBD2 (5 bases each). The germline V and J ends were trimmed by 4 bases and 8 bases, with 15 bases remaining between them. Germline V gene sequence: CDR1 SGHVS, CDR2 FNYEAQ. The CDR3 totals 14 residues.

As to this clone: Other nucleotide sequences in the sample specify the same CDR3. The chain couples TRBV7-9 to TRBJ1-3; D is undetermined. CDR1 and CDR2 (germline): SEHNR, FQNEAQ (reference sequence). This CDR3 has 11 residues. V lost 1 base, J lost 7 bases, and 2 bases lay in between. The CDR3 sequence is CASSLGNTIYF. For the CDR3, the DNA is TGTGCCAGCAGCTTAGGGAACACCATATATTTT.

A note on this clone: This sample also contains other DNA sequences that code for the same CDR3. The chain has TRBV5-5 and TRBJ1-3; 7 nucleotides line up with TRBD1. V shed 4 bases and J 3 bases; nucleotides not matched to a gene: 4. The CDR3 consists of 14 residues. Germline CDR1 reads SGHKS; CDR2 reads YYEKEE (reference sequence). The CDR3 protein is CASSRGDSGNTIYF. CDR3 in DNA: TGTGCCAGCAGCCGGGGGGACAGTGGAAACACCATATATTTT.

Details on this clone: This same CDR3 is encoded by further DNA sequences in the sample. The J gene is TRBJ2-5, the V gene TRBV5-1; D remains ambiguous. Germline V lookup: CDR1 SGHRS, CDR2 YFSETQ. The CDR3 extends over 13 amino acids. Deletions cut 4 bases from V and 1 base from J, with 8 bases between. As DNA, the CDR3 is TGCGCCAGCAGCCTTTTAGTCCAAGAGACCCAGTACTTC. It translates to CASSLLVQETQYF.

The chain links TRBV7-2 to TRBJ2-3; no clear D gene. Germline CDR1 and CDR2: SGHTA and FQGNSA. This CDR3 comprises 15 residues. V was shortened by 5 bases and J by 2 bases, with 14 bases between the two germline ends. The DNA for the CDR3 is TGTGCCAGCAGCCCAGTTTTTAGTCCCACAGATACGCAGTATTTT. The encoded protein is CASSPVFSPTDTQYF.

V and J are TRBV5-4 and TRBJ1-2, with D possibly being TRBD1 (6 bases). Germline CDR1 and CDR2: SGHNT and YYREEE (reference sequence). This CDR3 has 15 residues. V lost 2 bases to trimming and J lost 2 bases, with 13 bases between them. The CDR3 sequence: CASSFPGQPNYGYTF. CDR3 bases: TGTGCCAGCAGCTTCCCGGGACAACCCAACTATGGCTACACCTTC.

Comments on this clone: Other DNA variants within this sample encode the same CDR3. This sequence joins TRBV5-1 and TRBJ2-6; D gene unclear. V lost 4 bases and J lost 1, with 6 bases in between. Germline V CDR1 and CDR2: SGHRS, YFSETQ. The CDR3 is made up of 14 amino acids. CDR3 sequence reads: CASSDTSGANVLTF. The CDR3 DNA reads as TGCGCCAGCAGCGACACTTCTGGGGCCAACGTCCTGACTTTC.

The rearrangement uses TRBV7-6 and TRBJ2-7; 8 bases match TRBD2. The CDR3 is 18 amino acids. V was pared by 2 bases and J by 6 bases, with 18 bases of the junction left unmatched. Germline values: CDR1 SGHVS, CDR2 FNYEAQ. The CDR3 sequence is CASSLREGRWGPGSEQYF. The CDR3 DNA is TGTGCCAGCAGCTTACGGGAGGGACGGTGGGGGCCGGGGAGCGAGCAGTACTTC.

The chain combines TRBV9 with TRBJ2-6; tentative D call: TRBD1 (5 bases). The CDR3 sequence is 15 residues long. Trimming stripped 0 bases from V and 8 bases from J, with 12 bases between. In germline, CDR1 is SGDLS, CDR2 YYNGEE. As DNA, the CDR3 is TGTGCCAGCAGCGTAGAAGACAGTTGGACCAACGTCCTGACTTTC. Translation gives CASSVEDSWTNVLTF.

This sequence joins TRBV6-1 and TRBJ1-2; possibly TRBD1 for D (6 bases). The germline V and J ends were trimmed by 2 bases and 8 bases, with 18 bases remaining between them. The V gene's germline CDR1 is MNHNS and CDR2 SASEGT. This CDR3 is built from 15 residues. CDR3: CASSELGLGAGGYTF. The CDR3 DNA reads TGTGCCAGCAGTGAATTAGGTTTGGGGGCGGGAGGCTACACCTTC.

V is TRBV4-1 and J is TRBJ2-3; no clear D. Germline V gives CDR1 MGHRA, CDR2 YSYEKL. Trimming took 0 bases from V and 8 from J, leaving 12 bases between them. The CDR3 runs 14 residues. CDR3 region: CASSQEEPRSTQYF. The CDR3 DNA reads as TGCGCCAGCAGCCAAGAGGAGCCGCGAAGTACGCAGTATTTT.

The chain has TRBV29-1 and TRBJ2-3, with 8 bases identical to TRBD1. Germline V gives CDR1 SQVTM, CDR2 ANQGSEA. Trimming cost V 4 bases and J 6 bases; bases outside gene matches: 6. CDR3 length: 13 amino acids. In DNA form, the CDR3 reads TGCAGCGTTGGACAGGGGATTGTTGATACGCAGTATTTT. It codes for CSVGQGIVDTQYF.

The chain employs TRBV7-9 and TRBJ2-7; D ambiguous. Germline-derived CDR1 and CDR2 are SEHNR and FQNEAQ (reference sequence). V lost 6 bases, J lost 5 bases, and 14 bases lay in between. This CDR3 has 13 residues. CDR3 sequence: CASSLLGNDEQYF. The CDR3 DNA sequence: TGTGCCAGCAGTTTACTGGGCAACGACGAGCAGTACTTC.

About this clone itself: Within the sample, other DNA sequences also encode this same CDR3. This chain joins TRBV18 and TRBJ2-7, with 8 bases lining up with TRBD1. Germline values: CDR1 KGHSH, CDR2 LQKENI. The CDR3 runs 14 residues. V shed 2 bases, J shed 3 bases, and the junction held 3 bases outside the gene matches. CDR3 region: CASSPWDRIYEQYF. CDR3 coding DNA: TGTGCCAGCTCACCATGGGACAGGATCTACGAGCAGTACTTC.

The chain employs TRBV7-2 and TRBJ1-1; perhaps TRBD1 as D (6 bases). The CDR3 has 13 amino acids. Germline CDR1 is SGHTA and CDR2 is FQGNSA. The germline V and J ends were trimmed by 3 bases and 9 bases, with 14 bases remaining between them. CDR3 sequence: CASSFGQGRKAFF. CDR3 coding DNA: TGTGCCAGCAGCTTCGGGCAGGGGCGGAAAGCTTTCTTT. Full variable domain (outside the CDR3, taken from reference TRBV7-2 and TRBJ1-1): GAGVSQSPSNKVTEKGKDVELRCDPISGHTALYWYRQSLGQGLEFLIYFQGNSAPDKSGLPSDRFSAERTGGSVSTLTIQRTQQEDSAVYLCASSFGQGRKAFFGQGTRLTVV.

A word on this clone: Other DNA sequences in this specimen translate into the identical CDR3. This chain connects TRBV5-1 to TRBJ2-5; D gene unclear. Germline CDR1 is SGHRS and CDR2 is YFSETQ. V lost 4 bases, J lost 0 bases, and 4 bases lay in between. The CDR3 contains 12 residues. CDR3 loop: CASSRNQETQYF. The DNA for the CDR3 is TGCGCCAGCAGCCGAAACCAAGAGACCCAGTACTTC.

This clone was picked up one time. The chain uses TRBV7-3 and TRBJ2-2; D ambiguous. Deletions cut 4 bases from V and 6 bases from J, with 6 bases between. Germline V CDR1 and CDR2: SGHTA, FQGTGA. The CDR3 extends over 12 amino acids. The CDR3 spells CASSSGSGELFF. In nucleotides, the CDR3 is TGTGCCAGCAGCTCTGGGTCCGGGGAGCTGTTTTTT. The full variable domain, completed using reference TRBV7-3 and TRBJ2-2, is GAGVSQTPSNKVTEKGKYVELRCDPISGHTALYWYRQSLGQGPEFLIYFQGTGAADDSGLPNDRFFAVRPEGSVSTLKIQRTERGDSAVYLCASSSGSGELFFGEGSRLTVL.

V is TRBV5-1 and J is TRBJ2-3, with TRBD2 identical over 9 bases. The CDR3 is 15 amino acids. V dropped 4 bases and J dropped 2; count of bases not matched to a gene: 5. Germline V gene sequence: CDR1 SGHRS, CDR2 YFSETQ. The CDR3 DNA follows: TGCGCCAGCAGCCCACTAGCGGGCACCACAGATACGCAGTATTTT. Residues: CASSPLAGTTDTQYF.

This clone was detected once. The chain joins TRBV9 to TRBJ2-7; 8 bases are shared with TRBD1. Germline-derived CDR1 and CDR2 are SGDLS and YYNGEE. The V and J ends lost 4 bases and 3 bases, in that order; junction bases with no gene match: 9. The CDR3 consists of 15 residues. CDR3 DNA sequence: TGTGCCAGCAGCAACACGCCAGGGGGCTTCTACGAGCAGTACTTC. Protein: CASSNTPGGFYEQYF.

The chain combines TRBV5-6 with TRBJ2-3; 10 bases are a match to TRBD2. Germline V gene data show CDR1 as SGHDT and CDR2 as YYEEEE. Trimming at V came to 3 bases and at J to 5 bases, leaving 3 bases not matched to a gene. The CDR3 loop spans 14 amino acids. The CDR3 sequence is CASSSSGSKDTQYF. Written as DNA, the CDR3 is TGTGCCAGCAGCTCTAGCGGGAGTAAAGATACGCAGTATTTT.

The chain carries TRBV28 and TRBJ2-7, with a weak D call TRBD2 (5 bases). This CDR3 region has 12 residues. The V and J ends lost 6 bases and 6 bases respectively, with 12 bases between them. Germline CDR1 and CDR2: MDHEN and SYDVKM. CDR3 nucleotide sequence: TGTGCCAGCAGGGGGAGATTAGCCGAGCAGTACTTC. This translates into CASRGRLAEQYF.

J is TRBJ1-6 and V is TRBV5-1, with TRBD1 matching over 7 bases. CDR1 is SGHRS and CDR2 is YFSETQ in the germline V gene. J was trimmed by 7 bases and V by 0 bases; bases with no gene match: 7. The CDR3 spans 16 residues. The CDR3 sequence is CASSLGLGQLNSPLHF. Written as DNA, the CDR3 is TGCGCCAGCAGCTTGGGGTTGGGACAGCTAAATTCACCCCTCCACTTT.

Regarding this clone: Distinct nucleotide sequences in the sample also encode this CDR3. The CDR3 nucleotides read TGTGCCAGCAGCGTAGGTGGCCGGAACTATGGCTACACCTTC. This encodes CASSVGGRNYGYTF. This rearrangement joins TRBV9 to TRBJ1-2; the D is unclear. The CDR3 has 14 amino acids. Trimming cost V 0 bases and J 2 bases, with 8 bases left between them. Looked up from germline, CDR1 is SGDLS and CDR2 is YYNGEE.

The genes are TRBV19 and TRBJ2-2; D is perhaps TRBD2 (5 bases). In germline, CDR1 is LNHDA, CDR2 SQIVND (reference sequence). V gave up 5 bases and J gave up 2 bases, with 12 bases separating them. The CDR3 extends over 15 amino acids. The chain's CDR3 is CASSHPGFNTGELFF. CDR3 bases: TGTGCCAGTAGTCACCCGGGATTCAACACCGGGGAGCTGTTTTTT.

V is TRBV7-2 and J is TRBJ2-3; the D is unclear. The germline gives CDR1 SGHTA, CDR2 FQGNSA. The CDR3 runs 12 residues. The V and J ends lost 7 bases and 7 bases respectively, with 12 bases between them. DNA for the CDR3: TGTGCCAGCACCCCCAATTCCTATACGCAGTATTTT. Its translation: CASTPNSYTQYF.